These T cell receptor beta chains were read from a single sample in a study of blood T cell repertoires in COVID-19. Assay: immunoSEQ multiplex PCR; the TCRdb copy retains only in-frame clones and omits some. The table has approximately 220,000 clones, about four fifths seen once; the top ten hold roughly 4.8%. Material for sequencing was PBMCs or T cells enriched from blood (not recorded which). The receptors were sampled from a woman aged 45-59 years who had been exposed to COVID-19. Each CDR3 is given with its conserved first and last residue. Fields, in order: J gene, V gene, D gene, clone size, CDR3 DNA, CDR3 protein. The D gene is left open where the match is weak. Clone sizes are given selectively: once, few, many, or a class where the clone is expanded.

j_gene: TRBJ1-1; v_gene: TRBV19; d_gene: -; abundance: -; CDR3nt: TGTGCCAGTAGTGCGGGACCTGAAGCTTTCTTT; CDR3aa: CASSAGPEAFF
j_gene: TRBJ1-1; v_gene: TRBV3-1/TRBV3-2; d_gene: -; abundance: -; CDR3nt: TGTGCCAGCAGCCCCGGGCGGGGGAACACTGAAGCTTTCTTT; CDR3aa: CASSPGRGNTEAFF
j_gene: TRBJ2-1; v_gene: TRBV7-2; d_gene: TRBD2; abundance: few; CDR3nt: TGTGCCAGCAGCTCCGGCATTAGCGGGGGGGCGCATGAGCAGTTCTTC; CDR3aa: CASSSGISGGAHEQFF
j_gene: TRBJ2-1; v_gene: TRBV27; d_gene: TRBD2; abundance: -; CDR3nt: TGTGCCAGCAGGCCTAATAGCGGGGGGGAAAATGAGCAGTTCTTC; CDR3aa: CASRPNSGGENEQFF
j_gene: TRBJ1-1; v_gene: TRBV6-5; d_gene: -; abundance: -; CDR3nt: TGTGCCAGCGGGAGGGACGGACTGAACACTGAAGCTTTCTTT; CDR3aa: CASGRDGLNTEAFF
j_gene: TRBJ1-2; v_gene: TRBV21-1; d_gene: -; abundance: -; CDR3nt: TGTGCCAGCATCAGGGAGGGGTTAGGTTACGGCTATGGCTACACCTTC; CDR3aa: CASIREGLGYGYGYTF
j_gene: TRBJ2-1; v_gene: TRBV18; d_gene: TRBD1; abundance: -; CDR3nt: TGTGCCAGCTCACCTGGCCTCCGGGACAGGGAAGTTGGTGAGCAGTTCTTC; CDR3aa: CASSPGLRDREVGEQFF
j_gene: TRBJ1-1; v_gene: TRBV28; d_gene: -; abundance: -; CDR3nt: TGTGCCAGCAACCGGTTTAAGAACACTGAAGCTTTCTTT; CDR3aa: CASNRFKNTEAFF
j_gene: TRBJ1-4; v_gene: TRBV12-3/TRBV12-4; d_gene: -; abundance: -; CDR3nt: TGTGCCAGCAGAAAAAAGCCTAATGAAAAACTGTTTTTT; CDR3aa: CASRKKPNEKLFF
j_gene: TRBJ1-2; v_gene: TRBV7-9; d_gene: TRBD1; abundance: -; CDR3nt: TGTGCCAGCAGCTTAGGGCAGGGGGTCTATGGCTACACCTTC; CDR3aa: CASSLGQGVYGYTF
j_gene: TRBJ2-3; v_gene: TRBV3-1/TRBV3-2; d_gene: TRBD2; abundance: -; CDR3nt: TGTGCCAGCAGCCAACGGGGGACTAGCGGGGGAGCTAGCACAGATACGCAGTATTTT; CDR3aa: CASSQRGTSGGASTDTQYF
j_gene: TRBJ2-3; v_gene: TRBV9; d_gene: TRBD1; abundance: -; CDR3nt: TGTGCCAGCAGCCCGGGACAGGGCTTGGGGACAGATACGCAGTATTTT; CDR3aa: CASSPGQGLGTDTQYF
j_gene: TRBJ2-1; v_gene: TRBV9; d_gene: -; abundance: -; CDR3nt: TGTGCCAGCAGTATAGCGGCTTCCTACAATGAGCAGTTCTTC; CDR3aa: CASSIAASYNEQFF
j_gene: TRBJ1-1; v_gene: TRBV6-5; d_gene: -; abundance: -; CDR3nt: TGTGCCAGCAGCTTCAGTGGGAACACTGAAGCTTTCTTT; CDR3aa: CASSFSGNTEAFF
j_gene: TRBJ2-2; v_gene: TRBV5-1; d_gene: -; abundance: -; CDR3nt: TGCGCCAGCAGCTCCCTCACCGGACTCAACACCGGGGAGCTGTTTTTT; CDR3aa: CASSSLTGLNTGELFF
j_gene: TRBJ2-3; v_gene: TRBV29-1; d_gene: TRBD1; abundance: -; CDR3nt: TGCAGCGTTGCCCACAGGGGAAACACAGATACGCAGTATTTT; CDR3aa: CSVAHRGNTDTQYF
j_gene: TRBJ2-2; v_gene: TRBV9; d_gene: -; abundance: -; CDR3nt: TGTGCCAGCAGCGTAAGGGGTGTCGGGGAGCTGTTTTTT; CDR3aa: CASSVRGVGELFF
j_gene: TRBJ2-2; v_gene: TRBV7-9; d_gene: -; abundance: -; CDR3nt: TGTGCCAGCAGCTTAGAACAGTTTATTGGGGAGCTGTTTTTT; CDR3aa: CASSLEQFIGELFF
j_gene: TRBJ1-5; v_gene: TRBV6-2/TRBV6-3; d_gene: -; abundance: -; CDR3nt: TGTGCCAGCAGTCTCTCAGGGTGGACGAATCAGCCCCAGCATTTT; CDR3aa: CASSLSGWTNQPQHF
j_gene: TRBJ2-2; v_gene: TRBV7-3; d_gene: TRBD1; abundance: -; CDR3nt: TGTGCCAGCAGTATGCGGACAGGGCAAACCGGGGAGCTGTTTTTT; CDR3aa: CASSMRTGQTGELFF
j_gene: TRBJ1-2; v_gene: TRBV2; d_gene: TRBD1; abundance: once; CDR3nt: TGTGCCAGCAGTGCCAGGACAGGGCCCTATGGCTACACCTTC; CDR3aa: CASSARTGPYGYTF
j_gene: TRBJ1-1; v_gene: TRBV12-5; d_gene: -; abundance: -; CDR3nt: TGTGCTAGTGGTTTGGTAGGGGTGGGCCCCTTTAACACTGAAGCTTTCTTT; CDR3aa: CASGLVGVGPFNTEAFF
j_gene: TRBJ2-2; v_gene: TRBV3-1/TRBV3-2; d_gene: -; abundance: once; CDR3nt: TGTGCCAGCAGCTCCTATGGGGGCTTGGACACCGGGGAGCTGTTTTTT; CDR3aa: CASSSYGGLDTGELFF
j_gene: TRBJ1-1; v_gene: TRBV5-4; d_gene: -; abundance: -; CDR3nt: TGTGCCAGCAGCCCCGTGGCAGGGCTCACCTCGCCCACTGAAGCTTTCTTT; CDR3aa: CASSPVAGLTSPTEAFF
j_gene: TRBJ1-1; v_gene: TRBV13; d_gene: -; abundance: -; CDR3nt: TGTGCCAGCAGCTTTGGCCACACTGAAGCTTTCTTT; CDR3aa: CASSFGHTEAFF
j_gene: TRBJ2-7; v_gene: TRBV5-1; d_gene: TRBD1; abundance: -; CDR3nt: TGCGCCAGCAGCGACAGGGGCCCCTACGAGCAGTACTTC; CDR3aa: CASSDRGPYEQYF
j_gene: TRBJ2-1; v_gene: TRBV7-9; d_gene: TRBD2; abundance: -; CDR3nt: TGTGCCAGCAGCTTAATCATTTCAGCGGGGGGCAAGTGGAATGAGCAGTTCTTC; CDR3aa: CASSLIISAGGKWNEQFF
j_gene: TRBJ1-6; v_gene: TRBV7-9; d_gene: -; abundance: -; CDR3nt: TGTGCCAGCAGACTGACAGATTCACCCCTCCACTTT; CDR3aa: CASRLTDSPLHF
j_gene: TRBJ2-1; v_gene: TRBV20-1; d_gene: TRBD2; abundance: -; CDR3nt: TGCAGTGCTAGTGTATCTCAGACTAGCGGGGGGGAGAGCTCCTACAATGAGCAGTTCTTC; CDR3aa: CSASVSQTSGGESSYNEQFF
j_gene: TRBJ1-2; v_gene: TRBV6-2/TRBV6-3; d_gene: -; abundance: -; CDR3nt: TGTGCCAGCAGTCCACAGGATAACTATGGCTACACCTTC; CDR3aa: CASSPQDNYGYTF
j_gene: TRBJ2-1; v_gene: TRBV7-3; d_gene: -; abundance: -; CDR3nt: TGTGCCAGCAGCTCCCAGGGATTCAATGAGCAGTTCTTC; CDR3aa: CASSSQGFNEQFF
j_gene: TRBJ2-5; v_gene: TRBV14; d_gene: TRBD1; abundance: -; CDR3nt: TGTGCCAGCAGCCATCCGGGACAGAAAGAGACCCAGTACTTC; CDR3aa: CASSHPGQKETQYF
j_gene: TRBJ1-2; v_gene: TRBV24-1; d_gene: -; abundance: few; CDR3nt: TGTGCCACCAGTGATGGAGGGTCCTATGGCTACACCTTC; CDR3aa: CATSDGGSYGYTF
j_gene: TRBJ2-4; v_gene: TRBV7-2; d_gene: -; abundance: few; CDR3nt: TGTGCCAGCAGCCCCCGGCGGACTCTAGCCAAAAACATTCAGTACTTC; CDR3aa: CASSPRRTLAKNIQYF
j_gene: TRBJ1-2; v_gene: TRBV4-3; d_gene: -; abundance: -; CDR3nt: TGCGCCAGCAGCCAAGCAGGTCGCCAGGGTAGCTATGGCTACACCTTC; CDR3aa: CASSQAGRQGSYGYTF
j_gene: TRBJ2-5; v_gene: TRBV21-1; d_gene: -; abundance: -; CDR3nt: TGTGCCAGCAGCAAATATGGGTTGGGAGAGTACCAAGAGACCCAGTACTTC; CDR3aa: CASSKYGLGEYQETQYF
j_gene: TRBJ1-5; v_gene: TRBV29-1; d_gene: TRBD1; abundance: -; CDR3nt: TGCAGCGTTGGAAAGGGGGCAGAGCCCCAGCATTTT; CDR3aa: CSVGKGAEPQHF
j_gene: TRBJ2-7; v_gene: TRBV18; d_gene: TRBD2; abundance: once; CDR3nt: TGTGCCAGCTCGCTGAGGGGAGGGGACGAGCAGTACTTC; CDR3aa: CASSLRGGDEQYF
j_gene: TRBJ1-3; v_gene: TRBV16; d_gene: TRBD1; abundance: -; CDR3nt: TGTGCCAGCAGCCCCCGAGGACAGGGGGTTGGAAACACCATATATTTT; CDR3aa: CASSPRGQGVGNTIYF
j_gene: TRBJ2-1; v_gene: TRBV19; d_gene: TRBD1; abundance: -; CDR3nt: TGTGCCAGTGGAGGACAGGGGACCTACAATGAGCAGTTCTTC; CDR3aa: CASGGQGTYNEQFF